Sequencing of this TCR beta chain was carried out in a study of patients and donors after allogeneic stem cell transplantation. This clonotype was observed at least ten times. The CDR3 contains 15 residues. Germline loops: CDR1 GTSNPN, CDR2 SVGIG (reference sequence). V was clipped by 2 bases and J by 3 bases; unmatched bases: 7. One entry per CDR3 protein results from TCRdb running MiXCR on the RT-PCR reads. The sample holds roughly 10,000 distinct CDR3 sequences, around 5.9% seen once. Sequencing was performed on blood, either unsorted or a sorted T cell fraction (not recorded which). V gene TRBV30 combines with J gene TRBJ1-5; 7 nucleotides align to TRBD1. The receptor's source is a human donor who was either an allogeneic HSCT recipient or a stem cell or donor lymphocyte infusion donor (not recorded which). It is not recorded whose cells these are; they may come from a transplant donor. The CDR3 DNA reads as TGTGCCTGGAGTCGAACAGGGGCCTTCAATCAGCCCCAGCATTTT. Its protein product is CAWSRTGAFNQPQHF. Variable domain in full (rest from reference TRBV30 and TRBJ1-5): SQTIHQWPATLVQPVGSPLSLECTVEGTSNPNLYWYRQAAGRGLQLLFYSVGIGQISSEVPQNLSASRPQDRQFILSSKKLLLSDSGFYLCAWSRTGAFNQPQHFGDGTRLSIL.